This T cell receptor beta chain emerged from a study of blood T cell repertoires in COVID-19. Study details: The samples span acute and convalescent COVID-19 from the United States, Italy and Spain.

There are 15 residues in the CDR3. The V end was cut by 4 bases, the J end by 3 bases, with 13 bases between. CDR1 and CDR2 from the germline V gene are LNHDA and SQIVND (reference sequence). TCRdb's copy holds only in-frame clones and misses some; the assay was immunoSEQ multiplex PCR. The sample holds 100,000 to 120,000 clones, roughly 85% seen once. V is TRBV19 and J is TRBJ2-1, with D maybe TRBD1 (6 bases). The clonotype comes from a human donor in a cohort sampled during active COVID-19. Sequenced: peripheral blood. The CDR3 region has the DNA TGTGCCAGTAGTACAGGAGTGGACAGCTACAATGAGCAGTTCTTC. Amino acid sequence: CASSTGVDSYNEQFF.